The clone carrying this TCR beta chain was seen a single time. The data stem from a study of blood T cell repertoires in COVID-19. Sequencing was performed with immunoSEQ multiplex PCR; in TCRdb, only in-frame clones are kept and a portion is missing. The table lists roughly 230,000 clones, around four fifths of them singletons, with more than 9% in the top ten. V lost 4 bases to trimming and J lost 2 bases; unmatched junction nucleotides: 10. The CDR3 length is 16 residues. Germline CDR1 SGHDN, CDR2 FVKESK. The clonotype originates from a woman older than 75 with COVID-19, enrolled during active disease. Sequencing input: peripheral blood. The V call is TRBV14, the J call TRBJ2-5, with 7 nucleotides matching TRBD2. In DNA form, the CDR3 reads TGTGCCAGCAGCCCGCTACTGGCGGGGGTTCAAGAGACCCAGTACTTC. This gives the protein CASSPLLAGVQETQYF.